Each of the 14 T cell receptor beta chains below was sequenced from the same sample in a study of shared clonotypes between healthy human individuals. Profiling relied on immunoSEQ multiplex PCR, and the TCRdb table lists in-frame clones only, not all of them. The sample contains about 490,000 clones, less than 80% of which appear only once. Sequenced sample: PBMCs. These receptors were obtained from a woman aged 35 to 49 in good health. Some clones in this sample may be carry-over from other donors' samples.

This clone was picked up one time. The chain joins TRBV7-2 to TRBJ1-4; D perhaps matches TRBD1 (5 bases). V was cut by 2 bases and J by 7 bases, with 11 bases left in between. The CDR3 has 14 residues. CDR1 is SGHTA and CDR2 is FQGNSA in the germline V gene. The CDR3 coding sequence is TGTGCCAGCAGCTTAAGGCAGGGTACTGAAAAACTGTTTTTT. It codes for CASSLRQGTEKLFF.

The chain couples TRBV11-1 to TRBJ2-1; the match to TRBD2 covers 8 bases. The CDR3 extends over 15 amino acids. V lost 7 bases to trimming and J lost 5 bases; unmatched junction nucleotides: 10. Germline-derived CDR1 and CDR2 are SGHAT and FQDESV (reference sequence). CDR3 region: CASTPILAANNEQFF. DNA of the CDR3: TGTGCCAGCACCCCTATACTAGCGGCAAACAATGAGCAGTTCTTC.

The chain employs TRBV27 and TRBJ2-1; 10 bases align to TRBD1. The ends lost 3 bases at V and 5 bases at J; junction bases unmatched: 4. The germline CDR1 and CDR2 sequences are MNHEY and SMNVEV (reference sequence). The CDR3 is 15 amino acids. CDR3 DNA sequence: TGTGCCAGCAGTTTCGGGACAGGGGCCAACAATGAGCAGTTCTTC. This encodes CASSFGTGANNEQFF.

This chain links TRBV29-1 with TRBJ2-7; 11 bases are shared with TRBD2. The CDR3 consists of 16 residues. The ends lost 1 base at V and 6 bases at J; junction bases unmatched: 11. Germline CDR1 reads SQVTM; CDR2 reads ANQGSEA. The CDR3 nucleotides are TGCAGCGTTGAAGGAGCCACCGGGACTAGCGGTAGCGAGCAGTACTTC. Its translation is CSVEGATGTSGSEQYF.

To note about this clone: The same CDR3 can be traced to other DNA sequences in this sample. V is TRBV9 and J is TRBJ2-3; D remains ambiguous. CDR1 and CDR2 from the germline V gene are SGDLS and YYNGEE. This CDR3 is built from 15 residues. V lost 0 bases, J lost 0 bases, and 8 bases lay in between. The CDR3 DNA is TGTGCCAGCAGCGTAGGAGGCCCTAGCACAGATACGCAGTATTTT. Translation: CASSVGGPSTDTQYF.

The chain carries TRBV19 and TRBJ2-1; 9 bases fit TRBD2. The germline V gene has CDR1 LNHDA and CDR2 SQIVND (reference sequence). Trimming at V came to 3 bases and at J to 8 bases, leaving 8 bases not matched to a gene. The CDR3 covers 15 residues. Here the CDR3 reads CASSMWSSGIDEQFF. Here the CDR3 DNA reads TGTGCCAGTAGTATGTGGTCTAGCGGGATCGATGAGCAGTTCTTC.

V usage is TRBV29-1 and J usage is TRBJ1-2; D call uncertain. From germline, CDR1 is SQVTM and CDR2 ANQGSEA. The germline V and J ends were trimmed by 4 bases and 8 bases, with 11 bases remaining between them. The CDR3 extends over 11 amino acids. This chain's CDR3 is CSVGGGFGYTF. DNA of the CDR3: TGCAGCGTTGGGGGAGGTTTCGGCTACACCTTC.

The chain uses TRBV4-1 and TRBJ2-7; 11 bases are shared with TRBD2. Germline CDR1 reads MGHRA; CDR2 reads YSYEKL. The J segment lost 5 bases and the V segment lost 3 bases, leaving 3 bases of the junction unmatched. This CDR3 spans 14 amino acids. The CDR3 here is CASSQGLAVNEQYF. The CDR3 nucleotides read TGCGCCAGCAGCCAGGGACTAGCGGTCAACGAGCAGTACTTC.

J is TRBJ1-1 and V is TRBV6-5; 11 bases line up with TRBD1. The CDR3 runs 13 residues. Germline V lookup: CDR1 MNHEY, CDR2 SVGAGI. J gave up 11 bases and V 5 bases, and 7 bases lay outside the gene matches. This chain's CDR3 is CASSLWTGGDAFF. The CDR3 DNA follows: TGTGCCAGCAGTCTGTGGACAGGGGGCGATGCTTTCTTT.

There are a few counts of this clone. Other DNA sequences within the sample encode an identical CDR3. V gene TRBV7-9 combines with J gene TRBJ2-2, with 9 bases matching TRBD2. The CDR3 extends over 14 amino acids. V shed 3 bases, J shed 6 bases, and the junction held 2 bases outside the gene matches. Germline V gene lookup returns CDR1 SEHNR and CDR2 FQNEAQ (reference sequence). The CDR3 bases are TGTGCCAGCAGCTTGGGACTAGCTGCCGGGGAGCTGTTTTTT. It encodes CASSLGLAAGELFF.

V gene TRBV30 combines with J gene TRBJ2-4; 8 nucleotides agree with TRBD1. This CDR3 contains 14 residues. Trimming at V came to 5 bases and at J to 1 base, leaving 4 bases not matched to a gene. Germline V CDR1 and CDR2: GTSNPN, SVGIG (reference sequence). CDR3 sequence (DNA): TGTGCCTGGGAGACAGGGGACGCCAAAAACATTCAGTACTTC. Its translation: CAWETGDAKNIQYF.

The rearrangement links TRBV7-2 to TRBJ2-3; the D is unclear. Germline V gene sequence: CDR1 SGHTA, CDR2 FQGNSA. This CDR3 spans 15 amino acids. The V and J ends lost 2 bases and 2 bases respectively, with 11 bases between them. In DNA, the CDR3 is TGTGCCAGCAGCTTAAGAGTCCTCGACACAGATACGCAGTATTTT. It specifies CASSLRVLDTDTQYF.

This clone was observed a handful of times. The chain couples TRBV6-4 to TRBJ2-1; D is perhaps TRBD2 (5 bases). The ends were cut back, 8 bases at V and 0 bases at J, with 17 bases in the middle. There are 16 residues in the CDR3. CDR1 is MRHNA, CDR2 SNTAGT, per germline. The CDR3 DNA sequence: TGTGCCAGCGAAGAACCGCTTCGGGGCTCCTACAATGAGCAGTTCTTC. This translates into CASEEPLRGSYNEQFF.

The rearrangement links TRBV5-1 to TRBJ2-1; D remains unclear. Germline CDR1 and CDR2: SGHRS and YFSETQ. V dropped 0 bases and J dropped 6 bases, with 16 bases sitting between them. The CDR3 runs 16 residues. CDR3 loop: CASSLGHSDSSNEQFF. CDR3 DNA: TGCGCCAGCAGCTTGGGGCATTCCGACTCGAGCAATGAGCAGTTCTTC.